Sequencing of this T cell receptor (beta chain) was carried out in a study of blood T cell repertoires in COVID-19. Across the whole study: T cells, B-cell-depleted T cells, or PBMCs provided the cDNA or gDNA that served as material.

The V gene's germline CDR1 is DFQATT and CDR2 SNEGSKA (reference sequence). The CDR3 length is 15 residues. V lost 3 bases to trimming and J lost 9 bases; unmatched junction nucleotides: 11. TCRdb keeps only in-frame clones here, not all; method: immunoSEQ multiplex PCR. In the table there are about 140,000 clones, 60% to 80% of which are singletons. The chain combines TRBV20-1 with TRBJ2-3; 11 positions match TRBD2. The TCR comes from a woman aged 50 to 60 who had recovered from COVID-19. Sequencing was carried out using PBMCs or T cells enriched from blood (not recorded which). CDR3 in DNA: TGCAGTGCTAGTATTGGTAGCGGGGGGGTCAGGACGCAGTATTTT. It translates to CSASIGSGGVRTQYF.